One sample yielded the 11 T cell receptor beta chains listed below, sequenced in a study of post-analysis software for immune sequencing data. Prepared TCR beta cDNA libraries contained unique molecular identifiers. Each CDR3 protein gets one entry after TCRdb re-called the PCR reads with MiXCR. The sample yields about 620,000 distinct CDR3 sequences, about 44% seen once. Their antigen targets remain unknown. Study findings and constraints: Five or six TRBV segments were more frequent in patients than controls; TRBV5-6, TRBV5-1 and TRBV20-1 belonged to this group.

Source material: blood. The source of these receptors is a girl aged 10 to 17 with multiple sclerosis.

Only a few counts were recorded for this clonotype. V and J are TRBV12-3 or TRBV12-4 and TRBJ2-7; no reliable D call. V was clipped by 6 bases and J by 5 bases, with 14 bases between them. There are 13 residues in the CDR3. The CDR3 reads CASSGPTWNEQYF. CDR3 sequence (DNA): TGTGCCAGCAGCGGGCCTACGTGGAACGAGCAGTACTTC.

The gene calls are TRBV5-1 and TRBJ1-1; possibly TRBD1 for D (5 bases). The CDR3 totals 15 residues. V lost 0 bases and J lost 6, with 15 bases in between. The germline V gene encodes CDR1 SGHRS and CDR2 YFSETQ. In nucleotides, the CDR3 is TGCGCCAGCAGCTTGGACGGGGCCTTGGGTCCTGAAGCTTTCTTT. This translates into CASSLDGALGPEAFF.

The chain has TRBV11-2 and TRBJ2-7; possibly TRBD2 for D (6 bases). The J call is doubtful: the DNA matches TRBJ2-5 better. Looked up from germline, CDR1 is SGHAT and CDR2 is FQNNGV. The length of the CDR3 is 15 residues. CDR3 sequence reads: CASSLERGMFGTQYF. CDR3 DNA sequence: TGTGCCAGCAGCTTGGAACGGGGGATGTTTGGGACCCAGTACTTC.

The chain couples TRBV12-3 or TRBV12-4 to TRBJ1-1; tentative D call: TRBD1 (6 bases). The CDR3 covers 15 residues. Trimming stripped 5 bases from V and 5 bases from J, with 18 bases between. The chain's CDR3 is CASSPGHLVGTEAFF. In DNA form, the CDR3 reads TGTGCCAGCAGTCCGGGACACCTCGTGGGAACTGAAGCTTTCTTT.

This chain joins TRBV5-1 and TRBJ2-7; a possible D gene is TRBD1 (5 bases). Germline CDR1 is SGHRS and CDR2 is YFSETQ. Trimming took 4 bases from V and 7 from J, leaving 9 bases between them. The CDR3 is 11 residues long. CDR3 bases: TGCGCCAGCAGCCCCGACAGAGAGCAGTACTTC. Its translation: CASSPDREQYF. Using reference TRBV5-1 and TRBJ2-7 for the parts outside the CDR3, the full variable domain is KAGVTQTPRYLIKTRGQQVTLSCSPISGHRSVSWYQQTPGQGLQFLFEYFSETQRNKGNFPGRFSGRQFSNSRSEMNVSTLELGDSALYLCASSPDREQYFGPGTRLTVT.

V gene TRBV12-3 or TRBV12-4 combines with J gene TRBJ2-3; D gene uncertain. The CDR3 contains 10 residues. V was trimmed by 8 bases and J by 4 bases, leaving 4 bases between them. The DNA for the CDR3 is TGTGCCAGCCGTCCAGATACGCAGTATTTT. Translation: CASRPDTQYF.

The chain uses TRBV7-2 and TRBJ2-1; 7 bases fit TRBD2. The V gene end was trimmed by 1 base and the J gene end by 10 bases; junction bases not matched to a gene: 7. This CDR3 contains 14 residues. Per the germline V gene, CDR1 is SGHTA and CDR2 is FQGNSA. In DNA form, the CDR3 reads TGTGCCAGCAGCTTAGGGGAGGGCCAAGGCGAGCAGTTCTTC. Its protein is CASSLGEGQGEQFF.

This clonotype was observed a single time. The chain carries TRBV19 and TRBJ2-6, with D maybe TRBD1 (6 bases). The CDR3 has 16 amino acids. Trimming removed 5 bases from V and 0 bases from J, with 11 bases in between. Germline V gives CDR1 LNHDA, CDR2 SQIVND (reference sequence). CDR3 bases: TGTGCCAGTAGTCGAGCAGGGGTCTCTGGGGCCAACGTCCTGACTTTC. Its translation is CASSRAGVSGANVLTF.

The V call is TRBV5-4, the J call TRBJ2-1; D possibly corresponds to TRBD1 (5 bases). CDR1 is SGHNT, CDR2 YYREEE, per germline (reference sequence). With 4 bases removed from V and 7 bases from J, the gap between germline ends came to 12 bases. The CDR3 is 13 residues long. The CDR3 region is CASSRQLGNEQFF. The CDR3 bases are TGTGCCAGCAGCAGACAGCTGGGGAATGAGCAGTTCTTC.

J is TRBJ2-1 and V is TRBV7-9; D is possibly TRBD2 (5 bases). Germline V gives CDR1 SEHNR, CDR2 FQNEAQ (reference sequence). The CDR3 loop spans 15 amino acids. V was shortened by 5 bases and J by 10 bases, with 21 bases between the two germline ends. The CDR3 spells CASSKTASSQSEQFF. CDR3 bases: TGTGCCAGCAGCAAAACGGCTAGCTCCCAGTCGGAGCAGTTCTTC.

V gene TRBV12-3 or TRBV12-4 combines with J gene TRBJ1-5; D is perhaps TRBD1 (5 bases). V was shortened by 4 bases and J by 7 bases, with 11 bases between the two germline ends. The CDR3 has 13 amino acids. CDR3 loop: CASSSAGPQPQHF. In DNA, the CDR3 is TGTGCCAGCAGTTCGGCAGGGCCCCAGCCCCAGCATTTT.